A single sample is the source of the 21 T cell receptor beta chains below, sequenced in a study of cytomegalovirus exposure and HLA in healthy donors. Clones were read by immunoSEQ multiplex PCR, and TCRdb kept only the in-frame ones, dropping some. Here the sample spans under 400,000 clones, roughly 86% being singletons. Specimen: PBMCs. These receptors originate from a man aged 30 to 45 in good health and CMV-seronegative.

V is TRBV18 and J is TRBJ1-2; no clear D gene. The CDR3 is 13 residues long. CDR1 is KGHSH and CDR2 is LQKENI in the germline V gene. V was cut by 4 bases and J by 5 bases, with 11 bases left in between. The CDR3 DNA reads as TGTGCCAGCTCACAACAGCAAAATTATGGCTACACCTTC. It translates to CASSQQQNYGYTF.

This sequence joins TRBV27 and TRBJ1-1; D is undetermined. Germline lookup yields CDR1 MNHEY and CDR2 SMNVEV (reference sequence). V was shortened by 4 bases and J by 5 bases, with 17 bases between the two germline ends. This CDR3 region has 15 residues. This chain's CDR3 is CASSSSRTGGTEAFF. The CDR3 region has the DNA TGTGCCAGCAGTTCCTCCCGGACGGGAGGGACTGAAGCTTTCTTT.

The gene calls are TRBV18 and TRBJ1-6; a weak D match, TRBD1 (6 bases). The CDR3 contains 15 residues. Looked up from germline, CDR1 is KGHSH and CDR2 is LQKENI. V lost 0 bases and J 9 bases, leaving 12 bases between the germline ends. The CDR3 here is CASSPPQGLSSPLHF. The CDR3 bases are TGTGCCAGCTCACCACCACAGGGTTTAAGTTCACCCCTCCACTTT.

The chain couples TRBV7-9 to TRBJ1-3; no reliable D call. Germline V CDR1 and CDR2: SEHNR, FQNEAQ (reference sequence). The CDR3 extends over 14 amino acids. Trimming took off 3 bases at V and 0 bases at J, with 6 bases between the two ends. CDR3 sequence reads: CASSFGSSGNTIYF. As DNA, the CDR3 is TGTGCCAGCAGCTTCGGGAGCTCTGGAAACACCATATATTTT.

The genes are TRBV7-9 and TRBJ2-3; 10 bases agree with TRBD2. V shed 6 bases and J 1 base; nucleotides not matched to a gene: 13. Per germline, CDR1 SEHNR and CDR2 FQNEAQ (reference sequence). The CDR3 has 18 amino acids. The DNA for the CDR3 is TGTGCCAGCAGGCCTGCCACAGCGGGGGGGCTTGGCACAGATACGCAGTATTTT. Translating gives CASRPATAGGLGTDTQYF.

The chain uses TRBV19 and TRBJ2-2; possible D gene TRBD2, 5 bases. V dropped 6 bases and J dropped 1 base, with 6 bases sitting between them. Germline V gene sequence: CDR1 LNHDA, CDR2 SQIVND (reference sequence). The CDR3 extends over 13 amino acids. The CDR3: CASRGRNTGELFF. In DNA, the CDR3 is TGTGCCAGTAGGGGGAGGAACACCGGGGAGCTGTTTTTT.

A word on this clone: Germline and junction disagree at one end, which may indicate a read error. V and J are TRBV13 and TRBJ2-3; TRBD2 aligns across 7 bases. This CDR3 spans 12 amino acids. Per germline, CDR1 PRHDT and CDR2 FYEKMQ (reference sequence). In nucleotides, the CDR3 is TGTGCCAGCAGCCTCCGGTGGGCTAGCGGTGAGTTT. The encoded protein is CASSLRWASGEF.

The chain couples TRBV30 to TRBJ2-2; weak D call: TRBD2 (6 bases). This CDR3 contains 14 residues. CDR1 is GTSNPN and CDR2 is SVGIG in the germline V gene (reference sequence). The V and J ends lost 5 bases and 3 bases respectively, with 13 bases between them. DNA of the CDR3: TGTGCCTGGGGGGACTTTCAGGACACCGGGGAGCTGTTTTTT. It encodes CAWGDFQDTGELFF.

This clone was detected only a few times. The chain recombines TRBV5-1 with TRBJ1-2; perhaps TRBD1 as D (5 bases). Per germline, CDR1 SGHRS and CDR2 YFSETQ. Trimming stripped 4 bases from V and 6 bases from J, with 16 bases between. The length of the CDR3 is 14 residues. The CDR3 is CASSPTTENHGYTF. In nucleotides, the CDR3 is TGCGCCAGCAGCCCCACGACAGAGAACCATGGCTACACCTTC.

The rearrangement uses TRBV30 and TRBJ1-1; maybe TRBD1 (6 bases). Trimming stripped 0 bases from V and 8 bases from J, with 13 bases between. Germline V CDR1 and CDR2: GTSNPN, SVGIG (reference sequence). The CDR3 consists of 13 residues. The CDR3 protein is CAWSVPHGGEAFF. The CDR3 nucleotides read TGTGCCTGGAGTGTACCTCATGGGGGCGAAGCTTTCTTT.

This chain joins TRBV7-6 and TRBJ2-2, with 14 bases matching TRBD2. V gave up 4 bases and J gave up 8 bases; unmatched junction bases: 3. This CDR3 contains 15 residues. Per the germline V gene, CDR1 is SGHVS and CDR2 is FNYEAQ. The DNA of the CDR3 is TGTGCCAGCAGCTCGGGACTAGCGGGGGCTGGGGAGCTGTTTTTT. Encoded protein: CASSSGLAGAGELFF. The full variable domain, completed using reference TRBV7-6 and TRBJ2-2, is GAGVSQSPRYKVTKRGQDVALRCDPISGHVSLYWYRQALGQGPEFLTYFNYEAQQDKSGLPNDRFSAERPEGSISTLTIQRTEQRDSAMYRCASSSGLAGAGELFFGEGSRLTVL.

The rearrangement joins TRBV7-9 to TRBJ1-1; no reliable D call. Germline CDR1 reads SEHNR; CDR2 reads FQNEAQ (reference sequence). The CDR3 is 11 residues long. V was trimmed by 2 bases and J by 6 bases, leaving 4 bases between them. As DNA, the CDR3 is TGTGCCAGCAGCTTATTAGCTGAAGCTTTCTTT. This codes for CASSLLAEAFF. The full variable domain, completed using reference TRBV7-9 and TRBJ1-1, is DTGVSQNPRHKITKRGQNVTFRCDPISEHNRLYWYRQTLGQGPEFLTYFQNEAQLEKSRLLSDRFSAERPKGSFSTLEIQRTEQGDSAMYLCASSLLAEAFFGQGTRLTVV.

A word on this clone: The identical CDR3 is also encoded by other nucleotide sequences in the sample. The chain couples TRBV6-4 to TRBJ2-2; 10 bases align to TRBD1. The CDR3 extends over 14 amino acids. After removal of 2 bases from V and 6 bases from J, the junction contained 0 bases not matched to a gene. Germline V gene lookup returns CDR1 MRHNA and CDR2 SNTAGT. CDR3 nucleotides: TGTGCCAGCAGTGACGGGACAGGGGCCGGGGAGCTGTTTTTT. As protein: CASSDGTGAGELFF.

The chain recombines TRBV6-6 with TRBJ1-2; maybe TRBD1 (6 bases). The CDR3 length is 15 residues. Germline-derived CDR1 and CDR2 are MNHNY and SVGAGI (reference sequence). V lost 5 bases, J lost 0 bases, and 13 bases lay in between. This chain's CDR3 is CASSQQGLANYGYTF. The CDR3 coding sequence is TGTGCCAGCAGTCAGCAGGGGCTCGCTAACTATGGCTACACCTTC.

V usage is TRBV13 and J usage is TRBJ2-7; D is unclear. Germline V lookup: CDR1 PRHDT, CDR2 FYEKMQ (reference sequence). Deletions cut 0 bases from V and 4 bases from J, with 4 bases between. The CDR3 length is 12 residues. The DNA for the CDR3 is TGTGCCAGCAGCTTAGGCTCGTACGAGCAGTACTTC. Its translation: CASSLGSYEQYF.

Notes on this clone: No DNA is shown, since the ends of the CDR3 on it are uncertain; the CDR3 is the one TCRdb lists. The chain uses TRBV27 and TRBJ2-5; the D segment call TRBD2 is taken from the table without a DNA check. Including both end residues, the CDR3 is 16 amino acids long. CDR1 is MNHEY, CDR2 SMNVEV, per germline (reference sequence). The CDR3 loop is CASSFGAGIPGETQYF.

The J gene is TRBJ1-1, the V gene TRBV2; no definite D call. Germline CDR1 is SNHLY and CDR2 is FYNNEI. This CDR3 has 10 residues. The V end lost 10 bases, the J end lost 5 bases, and 8 bases lay between the germline ends. DNA for the CDR3: TGTGCCACAAGGCGGACTGAAGCTTTCTTT. Encoded protein: CATRRTEAFF.

This chain joins TRBV5-1 and TRBJ1-1; TRBD1 matches 7 bases. The CDR3 has 14 residues. CDR1 SGHRS and CDR2 YFSETQ come from the germline V gene. J was trimmed by 1 base and V by 5 bases; bases with no gene match: 5. The CDR3 protein is CASRRGTANTEAFF. The DNA for the CDR3 is TGCGCCAGCAGACGAGGGACAGCGAACACTGAAGCTTTCTTT.

Written as DNA, the CDR3 is TGTGCCAGCAGCCCCGCGGGGGGGGTGCAAGAGACCCAGTACTTC. Encoded protein: CASSPAGGVQETQYF. The gene calls are TRBV7-2 and TRBJ2-5; TRBD2 agrees at 9 bases. Germline CDR1 and CDR2: SGHTA and FQGNSA. The CDR3 length is 15 residues. With V trimmed by 5 bases and J by 2 bases, 6 bases remained unmatched.

The sample holds a few counts of this clone. CDR3: CASSYRGASYNSPLHF. The CDR3 DNA follows: TGTGCCAGCAGTTATCGGGGGGCGTCCTATAATTCACCCCTCCACTTT. The chain carries TRBV6-5 and TRBJ1-6; possible D gene TRBD1, 6 bases. V was cut by 3 bases and J by 1 base, with 10 bases left in between. Germline CDR1 reads MNHEY; CDR2 reads SVGAGI. The CDR3 runs to 16 residues.

The chain links TRBV2 to TRBJ2-1, with D perhaps TRBD1 (6 bases). Germline CDR1 is SNHLY and CDR2 is FYNNEI. This CDR3 is 12 amino acids long. V lost 10 bases, J lost 5 bases, and 12 bases lay in between. This CDR3 reads CANGQHHNEQFF. DNA for the CDR3: TGTGCCAATGGACAGCACCACAATGAGCAGTTCTTC.